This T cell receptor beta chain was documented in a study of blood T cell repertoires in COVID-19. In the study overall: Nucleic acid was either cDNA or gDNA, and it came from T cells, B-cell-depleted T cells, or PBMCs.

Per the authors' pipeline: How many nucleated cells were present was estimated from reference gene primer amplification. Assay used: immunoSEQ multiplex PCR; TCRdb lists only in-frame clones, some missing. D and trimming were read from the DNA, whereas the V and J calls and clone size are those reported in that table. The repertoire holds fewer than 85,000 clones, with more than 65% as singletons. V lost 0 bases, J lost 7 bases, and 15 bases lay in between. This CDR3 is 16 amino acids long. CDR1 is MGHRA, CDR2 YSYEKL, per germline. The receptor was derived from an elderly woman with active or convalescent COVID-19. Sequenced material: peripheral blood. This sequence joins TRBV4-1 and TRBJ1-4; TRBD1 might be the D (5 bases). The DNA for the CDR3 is TGCGCCAGCAGCCAAGAATGGCGGGGCGCAGGTGAAAAACTGTTTTTT. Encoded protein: CASSQEWRGAGEKLFF.